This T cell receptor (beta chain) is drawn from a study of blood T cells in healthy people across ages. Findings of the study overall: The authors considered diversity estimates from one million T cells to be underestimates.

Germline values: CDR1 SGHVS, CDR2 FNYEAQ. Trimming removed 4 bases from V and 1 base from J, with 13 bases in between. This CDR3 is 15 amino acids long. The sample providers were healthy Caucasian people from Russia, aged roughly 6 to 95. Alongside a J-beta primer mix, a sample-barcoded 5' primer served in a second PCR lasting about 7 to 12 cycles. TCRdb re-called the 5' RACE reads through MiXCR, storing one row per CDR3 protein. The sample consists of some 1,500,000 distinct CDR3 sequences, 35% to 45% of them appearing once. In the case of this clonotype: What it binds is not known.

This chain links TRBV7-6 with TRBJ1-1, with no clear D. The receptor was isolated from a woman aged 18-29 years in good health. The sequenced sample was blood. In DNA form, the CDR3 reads TGTGCCAGCAGCTCCCCTAGGGCGGAGAACACTGAAGCTTTCTTT. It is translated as CASSSPRAENTEAFF.